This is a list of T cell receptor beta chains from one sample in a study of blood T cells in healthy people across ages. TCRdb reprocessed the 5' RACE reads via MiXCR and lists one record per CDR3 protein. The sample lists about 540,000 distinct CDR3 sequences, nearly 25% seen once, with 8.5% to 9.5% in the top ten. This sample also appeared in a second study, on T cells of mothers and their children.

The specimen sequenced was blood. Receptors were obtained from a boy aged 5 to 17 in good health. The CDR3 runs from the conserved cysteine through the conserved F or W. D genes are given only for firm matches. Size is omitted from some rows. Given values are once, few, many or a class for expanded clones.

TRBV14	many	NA	CASSQETRAYEQYF
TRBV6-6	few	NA	CASSYVAEPSGELFF
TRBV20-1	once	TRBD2	CSVFRASGTVAKNIQYF
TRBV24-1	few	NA	CATSDPAGYTF
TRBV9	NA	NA	CASSSRGGRSNEQFF
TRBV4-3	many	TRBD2	CASSQRLGTSGIYNEQFF
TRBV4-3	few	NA	CASSQGEEDEQYF
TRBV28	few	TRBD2	CASSLGLAGVLEDTQYF
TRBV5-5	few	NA	CASSLAKRGGSQETQYF
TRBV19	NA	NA	CASSIGLADEQYF
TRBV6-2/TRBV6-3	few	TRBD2	CASSYSRWSAGGPNEQFF
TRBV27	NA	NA	CASSLYVGAGLNTEAFF
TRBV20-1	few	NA	CSAELRDETQYF
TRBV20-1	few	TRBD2	CSARSGGVYEQYF
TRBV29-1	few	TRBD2	CSVLAGGRTDTQYF
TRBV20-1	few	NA	CSASPAAVLQETQYF
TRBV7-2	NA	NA	CASSLGAQGIYGYTF